The 9 T cell receptor beta chains given below trace back to one sample, sequenced in a study of blood T cell repertoires in COVID-19. TCRdb's copy holds only in-frame clones and misses some; the assay was immunoSEQ multiplex PCR. The sample lists about 230,000 clones, approximately 85% occurring once. The sequencing input was peripheral blood. Source of these receptors: a man aged 45-65 years with COVID-19, enrolled during active disease.

The chain uses TRBV6-5 and TRBJ1-5, with 9 bases aligning to TRBD1. The CDR3 loop spans 15 amino acids. With V trimmed by 6 bases and J by 3 bases, 6 bases remained unmatched. Germline CDR1 and CDR2: MNHEY and SVGAGI. DNA of the CDR3: TGTGCCAGCAGGAAGGGACAGGGAGTCAATCAGCCCCAGCATTTT. This sequence encodes CASRKGQGVNQPQHF.

The chain employs TRBV30 and TRBJ1-4; D unresolved. The germline V and J ends were trimmed by 3 bases and 11 bases, with 19 bases remaining between them. The CDR3 consists of 14 residues. Germline CDR1 reads GTSNPN; CDR2 reads SVGIG (reference sequence). The CDR3 loop is CAWSAGSEVGKLFF. In nucleotides, the CDR3 is TGTGCCTGGAGCGCCGGGTCCGAAGTCGGGAAACTGTTTTTT.

The chain couples TRBV11-2 to TRBJ1-1, with 10 bases lining up with TRBD1. J gave up 9 bases and V 3 bases, and 13 bases lay outside the gene matches. The CDR3 has 16 residues. CDR1 and CDR2 from the germline V gene are SGHAT and FQNNGV. This CDR3 reads CASSFGATGGFGKAFF. The DNA of the CDR3 is TGTGCCAGCAGCTTTGGGGCGACAGGGGGCTTTGGGAAAGCTTTCTTT.

This clone was detected once. One end of the junction does not line up with germline, which may come from a read error. V usage is TRBV7-7 and J usage is TRBJ2-7; a possible D gene is TRBD1 (5 bases). Germline CDR1 reads SSHAT; CDR2 reads FNYEAQ (reference sequence). The CDR3 consists of 13 residues. The CDR3 here is CASSLYQGYEQYF. CDR3 DNA: TGTGCTAGCAGCCTATACCAGGGCTACGAGCAGTACTTC.

The rearrangement joins TRBV5-4 to TRBJ2-2, with 7 nucleotides matching TRBD1. J lost 4 bases, V lost 5 bases, and 14 bases had no gene match. Germline V gene sequence: CDR1 SGHNT, CDR2 YYREEE (reference sequence). The CDR3 spans 17 residues. CDR3 residues: CASSSTGKGTSTGELFF. The CDR3 bases are TGTGCCAGCAGTTCGACAGGGAAGGGAACGAGCACCGGGGAGCTGTTTTTT.

The chain joins TRBV5-1 to TRBJ2-7; D is unclear. The CDR3 is made up of 15 amino acids. CDR1 SGHRS and CDR2 YFSETQ come from the germline V gene. Trimming cost V 1 base and J 6 bases, with 17 bases left between them. The DNA for the CDR3 is TGCGCCAGCAGCTTGTCCGTTCTAGTCGCAACCGAGCAGTACTTC. As protein: CASSLSVLVATEQYF.

The chain uses TRBV5-1 and TRBJ1-2; TRBD1 might be the D (6 bases). The V end was cut by 5 bases, the J end by 8 bases, with 13 bases between. CDR1 and CDR2 (germline): SGHRS, YFSETQ. The CDR3 sequence is 12 residues long. The CDR3 DNA follows: TGCGCCAGCAGTCTGGGGGCTTCGGGCTACACCTTC. Translation: CASSLGASGYTF.

This clone has just one count. This chain connects TRBV7-2 to TRBJ2-7; TRBD2 agrees at 9 bases. The CDR3 extends over 14 amino acids. Germline CDR1 and CDR2: SGHTA and FQGNSA. V gave up 3 bases and J gave up 0 bases; unmatched junction bases: 0. DNA of the CDR3: TGTGCCAGCAGCTTTAGCGGGGGCTCCTACGAGCAGTACTTC. Its protein is CASSFSGGSYEQYF.

The chain joins TRBV6-2 or TRBV6-3 to TRBJ2-1, with TRBD2 as a possible D gene (6 bases). The CDR3 runs to 16 residues. V was cut by 5 bases and J by 0 bases, with 14 bases left in between. Germline V gives CDR1 MNHEY, CDR2 SVGEGT. This chain's CDR3 is CASSPRSGDSYNEQFF. In nucleotides, the CDR3 is TGTGCCAGCAGTCCCCGGTCGGGGGACTCCTACAATGAGCAGTTCTTC.